Here is one T cell receptor beta chain with its context. Antigen: not known. The data derive from a study of cytomegalovirus exposure and HLA in healthy donors. Study-wide points: Approximately 18,000 TCR beta sequences were associated with HLA alleles at 0.05 false discovery rate in a later analysis. A few CMV-associated chains proved CMV antigen-specific in vitro.

Use of 60 Vbeta and 13 Jbeta primers characterized the PCR. TCRdb's table, derived via immunoSEQ multiplex PCR, lists solely in-frame clones and lacks some. The table includes tens of thousands of clones, 81% detected once. Germline V gives CDR1 SGHTA, CDR2 FQGNSA. V was shortened by 1 base and J by 4 bases, with 13 bases between the two germline ends. CDR3 length: 15 residues. This TCR derives from a girl aged 2-10 years in good health and CMV-seropositive. The sequencing input was PBMCs. The rearrangement joins TRBV7-2 to TRBJ2-5, with D perhaps matching TRBD2 (6 bases). The CDR3 coding sequence is TGTGCCAGCAGCTTAGTTGCGGGGCAGGTAGAGACCCAGTACTTC. Translation: CASSLVAGQVETQYF.